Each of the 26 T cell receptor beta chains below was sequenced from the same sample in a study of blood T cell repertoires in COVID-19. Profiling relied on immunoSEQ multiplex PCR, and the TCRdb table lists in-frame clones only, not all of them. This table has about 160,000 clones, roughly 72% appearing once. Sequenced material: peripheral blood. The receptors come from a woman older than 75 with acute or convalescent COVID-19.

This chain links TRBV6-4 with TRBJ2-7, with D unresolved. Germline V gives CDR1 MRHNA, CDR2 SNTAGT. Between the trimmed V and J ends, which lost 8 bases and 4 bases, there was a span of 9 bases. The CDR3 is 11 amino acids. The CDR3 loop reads CASSKHYEQYF. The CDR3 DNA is TGTGCCAGCTCAAAACATTACGAGCAGTACTTC.

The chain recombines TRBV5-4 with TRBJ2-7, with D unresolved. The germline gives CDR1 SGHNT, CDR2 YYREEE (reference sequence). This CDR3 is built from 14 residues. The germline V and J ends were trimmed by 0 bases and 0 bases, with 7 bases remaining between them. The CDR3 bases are TGTGCCAGCAGCTTGGATCTCAGCTCCTACGAGCAGTACTTC. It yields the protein CASSLDLSSYEQYF.

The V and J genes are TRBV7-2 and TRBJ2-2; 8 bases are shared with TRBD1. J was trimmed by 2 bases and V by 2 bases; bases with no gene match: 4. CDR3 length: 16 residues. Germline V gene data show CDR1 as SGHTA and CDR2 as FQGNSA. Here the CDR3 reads CASSLQGASNTGELFF. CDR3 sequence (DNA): TGTGCCAGCAGCTTACAGGGGGCGTCCAACACCGGGGAGCTGTTTTTT.

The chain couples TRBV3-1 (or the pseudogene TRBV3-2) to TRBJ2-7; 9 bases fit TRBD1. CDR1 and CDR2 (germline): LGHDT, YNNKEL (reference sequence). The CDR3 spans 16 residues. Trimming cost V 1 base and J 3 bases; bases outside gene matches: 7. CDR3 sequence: CASSQVGGQGNYEQYF. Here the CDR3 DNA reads TGTGCCAGCAGCCAAGTAGGAGGACAGGGGAACTACGAGCAGTACTTC.

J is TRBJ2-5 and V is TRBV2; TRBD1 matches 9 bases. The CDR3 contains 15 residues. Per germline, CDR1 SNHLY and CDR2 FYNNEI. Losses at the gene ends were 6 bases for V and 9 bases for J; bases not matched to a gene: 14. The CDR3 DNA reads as TGTGCCAGCAGCGGACAGGGGAGCCTCAGCTGGTCCCAGTACTTC. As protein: CASSGQGSLSWSQYF.

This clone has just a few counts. CDR3 loop: CASGSSGSKLDEQYF. The CDR3 DNA is TGTGCTAGTGGTTCTAGCGGGAGCAAATTGGACGAGCAGTACTTC. The V and J genes are TRBV12-5 and TRBJ2-7; 10 bases agree with TRBD2. Germline values: CDR1 LGHNT, CDR2 FRNRAP. The trim removed 4 bases at V and 5 bases at J, leaving 8 bases unmatched. The CDR3 sequence is 15 residues long.

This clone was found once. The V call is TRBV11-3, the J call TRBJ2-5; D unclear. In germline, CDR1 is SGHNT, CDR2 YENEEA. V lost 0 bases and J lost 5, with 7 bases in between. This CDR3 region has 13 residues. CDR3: CASSLDVSETQYF. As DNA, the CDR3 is TGTGCCAGCAGCTTAGATGTTTCGGAGACCCAGTACTTC.

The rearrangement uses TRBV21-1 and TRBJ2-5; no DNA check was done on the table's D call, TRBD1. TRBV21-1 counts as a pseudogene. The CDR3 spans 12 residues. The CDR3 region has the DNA TGTGCCAGCAGTGAATCCCAGGAGACCCAGTACTTC. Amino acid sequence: CASSESQETQYF.

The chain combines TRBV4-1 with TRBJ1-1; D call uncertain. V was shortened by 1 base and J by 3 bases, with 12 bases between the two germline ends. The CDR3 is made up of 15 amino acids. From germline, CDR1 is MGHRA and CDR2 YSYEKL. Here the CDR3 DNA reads TGCGCCAGCAGCCAAGCTCTAGGGCGGGACACTGAAGCTTTCTTT. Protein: CASSQALGRDTEAFF.

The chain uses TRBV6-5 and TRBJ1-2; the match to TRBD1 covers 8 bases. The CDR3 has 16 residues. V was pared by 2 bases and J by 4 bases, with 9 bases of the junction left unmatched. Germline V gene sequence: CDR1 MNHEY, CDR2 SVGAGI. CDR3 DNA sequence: TGTGCCAGCAGTTACCTCCTTGGACAGGGCAGCTATGGCTACACCTTC. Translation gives CASSYLLGQGSYGYTF.

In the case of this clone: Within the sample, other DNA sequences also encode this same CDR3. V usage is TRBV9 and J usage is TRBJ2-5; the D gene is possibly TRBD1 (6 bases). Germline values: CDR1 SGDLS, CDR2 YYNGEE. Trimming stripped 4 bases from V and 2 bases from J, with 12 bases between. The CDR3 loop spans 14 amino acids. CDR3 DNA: TGTGCCAGCAGCCCCGGGACAATACAAGAGACCCAGTACTTC. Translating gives CASSPGTIQETQYF. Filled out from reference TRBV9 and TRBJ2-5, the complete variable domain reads DSGVTQTPKHLITATGQRVTLRCSPRSGDLSVYWYQQSLDQGLQFLIQYYNGEERAKGNILERFSAQQFPDLHSELNLSSLELGDSALYFCASSPGTIQETQYFGPGTRLLVL.

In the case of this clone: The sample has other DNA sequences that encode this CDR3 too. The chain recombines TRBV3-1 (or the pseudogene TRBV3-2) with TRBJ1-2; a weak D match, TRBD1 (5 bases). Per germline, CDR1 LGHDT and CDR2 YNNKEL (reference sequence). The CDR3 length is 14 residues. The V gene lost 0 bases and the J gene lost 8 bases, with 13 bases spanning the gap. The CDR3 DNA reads TGTGCCAGCAGCCAAGATAAGGGTAGGGGAGGCTACACCTTC. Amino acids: CASSQDKGRGGYTF.

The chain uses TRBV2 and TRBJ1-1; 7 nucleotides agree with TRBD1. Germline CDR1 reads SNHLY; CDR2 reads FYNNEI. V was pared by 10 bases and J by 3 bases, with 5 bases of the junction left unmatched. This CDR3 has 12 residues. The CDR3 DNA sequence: TGTGCCACTAGGGGGCAGGACACTGAAGCTTTCTTT. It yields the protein CATRGQDTEAFF.

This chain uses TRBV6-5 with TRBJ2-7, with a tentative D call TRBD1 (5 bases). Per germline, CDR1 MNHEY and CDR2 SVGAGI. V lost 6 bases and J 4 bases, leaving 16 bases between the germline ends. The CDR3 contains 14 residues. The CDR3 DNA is TGTGCCAGCAGAGCTACAGGTCGGGTTTACGAGCAGTACTTC. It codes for CASRATGRVYEQYF.

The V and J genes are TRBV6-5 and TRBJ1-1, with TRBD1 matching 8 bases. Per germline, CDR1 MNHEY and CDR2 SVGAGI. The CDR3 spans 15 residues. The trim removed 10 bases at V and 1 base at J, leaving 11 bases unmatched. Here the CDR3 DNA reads TGTGCCACCACCCCGACCGGGACAGGGAACACTGAAGCTTTCTTT. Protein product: CATTPTGTGNTEAFF.

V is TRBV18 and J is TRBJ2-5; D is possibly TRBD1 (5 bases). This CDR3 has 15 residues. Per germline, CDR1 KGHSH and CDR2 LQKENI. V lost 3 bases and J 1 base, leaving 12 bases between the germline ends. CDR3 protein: CASSPDRRSQETQYF. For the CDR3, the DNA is TGTGCCAGCTCACCCGACAGACGAAGCCAAGAGACCCAGTACTTC.

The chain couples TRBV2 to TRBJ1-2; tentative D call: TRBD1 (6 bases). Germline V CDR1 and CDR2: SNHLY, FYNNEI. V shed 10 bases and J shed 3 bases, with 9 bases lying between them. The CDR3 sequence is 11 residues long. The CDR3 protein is CATQGYYGYTF. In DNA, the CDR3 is TGTGCCACTCAGGGGTACTATGGCTACACCTTC.

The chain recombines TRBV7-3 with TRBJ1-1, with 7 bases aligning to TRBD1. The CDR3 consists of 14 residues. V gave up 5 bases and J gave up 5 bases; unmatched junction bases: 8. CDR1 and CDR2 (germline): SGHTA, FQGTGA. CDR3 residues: CASSPGTVGTEAFF. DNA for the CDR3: TGTGCCAGCAGCCCTGGGACAGTCGGGACTGAAGCTTTCTTT.

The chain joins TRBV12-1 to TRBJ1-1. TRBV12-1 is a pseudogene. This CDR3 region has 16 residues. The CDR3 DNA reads TGTGCCAGCAGCTTTGCGCGCGGGGGGACAAACACTGAAGCTTTCTTT. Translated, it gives CASSFARGGTNTEAFF.

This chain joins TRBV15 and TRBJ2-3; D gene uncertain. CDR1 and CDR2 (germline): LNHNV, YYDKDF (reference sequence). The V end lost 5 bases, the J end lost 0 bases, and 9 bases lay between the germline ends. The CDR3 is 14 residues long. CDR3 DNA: TGTGCCACCAGCGAGGAGAGAAGCACAGATACGCAGTATTTT. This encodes CATSEERSTDTQYF.

As DNA, the CDR3 is TGTGCCTGGAGTCCCCGGGAGACGGGCGAGCAGTACTTC. This sequence encodes CAWSPRETGEQYF. V and J are TRBV30 and TRBJ2-7; weak D call: TRBD2 (6 bases). The V end lost 2 bases, the J end lost 6 bases, and 14 bases lay between the germline ends. The CDR3 length is 13 residues. Germline V gene sequence: CDR1 GTSNPN, CDR2 SVGIG (reference sequence).

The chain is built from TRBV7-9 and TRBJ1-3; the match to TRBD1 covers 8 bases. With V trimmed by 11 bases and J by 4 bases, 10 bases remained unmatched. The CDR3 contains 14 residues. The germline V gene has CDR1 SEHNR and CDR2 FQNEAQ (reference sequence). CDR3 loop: CALPHAGGGNTIYF. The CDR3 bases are TGTGCCCTGCCCCACGCAGGGGGCGGAAACACCATATATTTT.

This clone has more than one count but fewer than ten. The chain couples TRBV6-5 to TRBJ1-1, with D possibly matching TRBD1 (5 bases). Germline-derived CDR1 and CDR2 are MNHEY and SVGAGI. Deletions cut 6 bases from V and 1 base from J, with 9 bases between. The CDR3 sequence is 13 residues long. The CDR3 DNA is TGTGCCAGCAGGGCCGGACAGAACACTGAAGCTTTCTTT. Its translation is CASRAGQNTEAFF.

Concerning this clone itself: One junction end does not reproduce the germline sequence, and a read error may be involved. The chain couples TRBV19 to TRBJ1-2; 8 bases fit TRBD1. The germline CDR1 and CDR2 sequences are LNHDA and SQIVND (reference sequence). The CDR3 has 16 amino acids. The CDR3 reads CASSLDAGGVSYGYTF. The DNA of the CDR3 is TGTGCCAGTAGTCTAGATGCAGGGGGCGTGAGCTATGGCTACACCTTC.

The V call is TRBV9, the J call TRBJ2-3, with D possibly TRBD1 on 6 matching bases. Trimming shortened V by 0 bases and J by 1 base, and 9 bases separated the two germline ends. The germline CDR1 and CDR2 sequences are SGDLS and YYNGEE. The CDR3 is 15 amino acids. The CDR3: CASSVADSRTDTQYF. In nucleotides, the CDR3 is TGTGCCAGCAGCGTAGCGGACAGTCGCACAGATACGCAGTATTTT.

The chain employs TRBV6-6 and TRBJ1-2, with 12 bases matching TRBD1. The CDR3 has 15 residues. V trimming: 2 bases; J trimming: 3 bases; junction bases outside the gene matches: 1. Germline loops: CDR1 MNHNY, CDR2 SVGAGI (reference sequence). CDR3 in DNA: TGTGCCAGCAGTTACGGGACAGGGGGCCACTATGGCTACACCTTC. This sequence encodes CASSYGTGGHYGYTF.